This paragraph covers one T cell receptor beta chain sequence. What it binds is unknown. The CDR3 is 15 amino acids. The V gene end was trimmed by 8 bases and the J gene end by 5 bases; junction bases not matched to a gene: 10. Germline V gene data show CDR1 as SGHAT and CDR2 as FQNNGV. The data stem from a study of T cell responses to AZD1222 COVID-19 vaccine. Study conclusions and caveats: Repertoires were obtained solely post-peak T cell response.

Method: immunoSEQ multiplex PCR; TCRdb's copy keeps in-frame clones and lacks some. The table lists about 100,000 clones, around 90% of them singletons. The V call is TRBV11-2, the J call TRBJ1-2, with TRBD1 matching 11 bases. Material: peripheral blood, obtained on day 0 of AZD1222 vaccination. The sequence was obtained from an adult in good health. CDR3 protein: CASAGQGAIRYGYTF. The DNA for the CDR3 is TGTGCCAGCGCCGGACAGGGGGCGATTCGGTATGGCTACACCTTC. Full variable domain (remainder filled in from reference TRBV11-2 and TRBJ1-2): EAGVAQSPRYKIIEKRQSVAFWCNPISGHATLYWYQQILGQGPKLLIQFQNNGVVDDSQLPKDRFSAERLKGVDSTLKIQPAKLEDSAVYLCASAGQGAIRYGYTFGSGTRLTVV.